The entry that follows covers one T cell receptor (beta chain) sequence. Antigen specificity is unknown. Researchers built TCR beta libraries using quantitative 5'-RACE with molecular barcodes. TCRdb itself ran the 5' RACE reads through MiXCR, one entry per CDR3 protein. Altogether 700,000 or so distinct CDR3 sequences are present, over 15% being singletons, with the ten largest covering 15% to 20%. These data are taken from a study of CD8 T cells in ankylosing spondylitis. CDR3 length: 14 amino acids. The germline CDR1 and CDR2 sequences are SGHDT and YYEEEE. V was trimmed by 2 bases and J by 10 bases, leaving 15 bases between them. Findings and caveats of the study: Disease-associated clonotypes exhibited CD8+ identity and were relatively infrequent in peripheral blood. Significant enrichment of disease-linked clones was reportedly seen in matched ankylosing spondylitis synovial fluid. Blood of patients with ankylosing spondylitis appeared to be characterized by a TCR beta motif of seven or eight highly homologous variants.

The rearrangement uses TRBV5-6 and TRBJ1-4, with TRBD1 as a possible D gene (6 bases). Sequencing input: blood, either unsorted or a sorted T cell fraction (not recorded which). The sequence derives from a male donor with ankylosing spondylitis. CDR3 sequence: CASSFGRGIAKLFF. The DNA of the CDR3 is TGTGCCAGCAGCTTTGGCAGGGGTATTGCAAAACTGTTTTTT.